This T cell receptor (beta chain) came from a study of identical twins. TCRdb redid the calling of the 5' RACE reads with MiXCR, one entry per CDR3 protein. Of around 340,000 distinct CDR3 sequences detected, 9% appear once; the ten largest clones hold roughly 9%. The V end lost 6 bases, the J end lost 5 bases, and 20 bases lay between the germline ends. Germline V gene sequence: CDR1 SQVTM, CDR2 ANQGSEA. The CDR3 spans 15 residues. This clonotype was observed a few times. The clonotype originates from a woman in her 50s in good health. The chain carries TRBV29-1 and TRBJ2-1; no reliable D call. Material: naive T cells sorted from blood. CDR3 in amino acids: CSVTIHTNRDNEQFF. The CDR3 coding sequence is TGCAGCGTCACGATACACACCAATAGGGACAATGAGCAGTTCTTC.